This T cell receptor beta chain was profiled in a study of blood T cell repertoires in COVID-19. Sequenced by immunoSEQ multiplex PCR; TCRdb stores in-frame clones only, minus some. Of about 44,000 clones detected, roughly nine tenths appear once; the ten largest clones hold about a sixth. The CDR3 contains 14 residues. V shed 5 bases, J shed 3 bases, and the junction held 2 bases outside the gene matches. Germline V gene sequence: CDR1 SGHTA, CDR2 FQGNSA. The chain couples TRBV7-2 to TRBJ2-3, with 10 bases aligning to TRBD2. The receptor comes from a man between 70 and 80 years old with active COVID-19. Material for sequencing was peripheral blood. The CDR3 coding sequence is TGTGCCAGCAGCCTGACTAGCGGGACAGATACGCAGTATTTT. This encodes CASSLTSGTDTQYF.